The clone carrying this T cell receptor (beta chain) was detected a few times. Its specificity is not known. This could be a read error, since a much larger clone is one nucleotide away. Two rounds of multiplex PCR amplified TCR beta CDR3 from genomic DNA. Each TRBV and TRBJ gene had its own primer in the first PCR round. TCRdb passed the multiplex PCR reads through MiXCR, listing each CDR3 protein once. Of some 14,000 distinct CDR3 sequences detected, 30% appear once; the ten largest clones hold 10% to 15%. Germline V lookup: CDR1 SQVTM, CDR2 ANQGSEA. This CDR3 is built from 13 residues. These data originate in a study of prognosis after radiotherapy for stage I lung cancer. In the study overall: About 15 of the patients presented with newly diagnosed primary stage I lung tumors; about five had oligometastatic NSCLC following surgical resection of the primary tumor.

Findings and caveats of the study: Following stereotactic body radiation therapy, patients who went on to develop distant metastases had lower Shannon entropy.

The source of this sequence is a donor over 45 with non-small cell lung cancer. The chain employs TRBV29-1 and TRBJ1-2; D may be TRBD1 (5 bases). The sample here was PBMCs, taken before or after stereotactic body radiation therapy (not recorded which). The CDR3 is CSVDRGGYYDYTF. The CDR3 coding sequence is TGCAGCGTTGATAGGGGTGGGTACTATGACTACACCTTC.